This TCR beta chain originates from a study of blood T cell repertoires in COVID-19. Data came from immunoSEQ multiplex PCR; TCRdb stores just in-frame clones and leaves some out. The sample gives about 270,000 clones, about 91% of which show up once; approximately 2.7% is in the top ten. Trimming took 6 bases from V and 5 from J, leaving 16 bases between them. Germline V gene lookup returns CDR1 SNHLY and CDR2 FYNNEI. This CDR3 contains 15 residues. The chain links TRBV2 to TRBJ2-2; tentative D call: TRBD2 (6 bases). Sequencing used PBMCs or T cells enriched from blood (not recorded which). This clonotype was sampled from a man between 40 and 49 years old who had been exposed to COVID-19. The CDR3 sequence is CASSARDLRTGELFF. The CDR3 DNA sequence: TGTGCCAGCAGCGCCCGGGACTTGAGGACCGGGGAGCTGTTTTTT.